This T cell receptor (beta chain) was captured in a study of T cell repertoires in cytomegalovirus infection. TCRdb recomputed calls from the reads with MiXCR, one row per CDR3 protein. The table has a few hundred thousand distinct CDR3 sequences, more than 25% seen once. V was shortened by 2 bases and J by 0 bases, with 14 bases between the two germline ends. The CDR3 totals 17 residues. CDR1 MDHEN and CDR2 SYDVKM come from the germline V gene. V is TRBV28 and J is TRBJ2-1; D is possibly TRBD1 or TRBD2 (6 bases each). The sequencing input was PBMCs. The sequence was collected from a human donor in good health (CMV status not recorded). Some clones in this sample may be carry-over from other donors' samples. CDR3 sequence: CASSLRGRRSSYNEQFF. CDR3 in DNA: TGTGCCAGCAGTTTAAGGGGGAGGCGAAGCTCCTACAATGAGCAGTTCTTC.